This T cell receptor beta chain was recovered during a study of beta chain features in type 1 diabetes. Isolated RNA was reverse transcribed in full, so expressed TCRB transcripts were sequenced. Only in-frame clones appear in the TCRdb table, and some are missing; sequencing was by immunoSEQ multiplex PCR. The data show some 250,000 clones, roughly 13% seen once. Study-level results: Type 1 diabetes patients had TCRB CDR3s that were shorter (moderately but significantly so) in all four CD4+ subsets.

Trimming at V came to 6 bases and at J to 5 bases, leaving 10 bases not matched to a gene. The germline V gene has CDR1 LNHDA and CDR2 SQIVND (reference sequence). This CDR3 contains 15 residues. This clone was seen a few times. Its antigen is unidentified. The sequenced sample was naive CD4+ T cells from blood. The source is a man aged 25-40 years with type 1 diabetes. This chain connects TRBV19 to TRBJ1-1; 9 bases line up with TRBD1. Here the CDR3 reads CASSMEGTGKTEAFF. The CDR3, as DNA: TGTGCCAGTAGCATGGAGGGGACAGGGAAGACTGAAGCTTTCTTT. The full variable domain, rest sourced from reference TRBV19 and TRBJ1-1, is DGGITQSPKYLFRKEGQNVTLSCEQNLNHDAMYWYRQDPGQGLRLIYYSQIVNDFQKGDIAEGYSVSREKKESFPLTVTSAQKNPTAFYLCASSMEGTGKTEAFFGQGTRLTVV.